This TCR beta chain was captured in a study of blood T cell repertoires in COVID-19. Study-wide background: PBMCs, B-cell-depleted T cells, or T cells were the source of the cDNA or gDNA that made up the material.

This CDR3 is built from 13 residues. Germline lookup yields CDR1 GTSNPN and CDR2 SVGIG (reference sequence). With 1 base removed from V and 6 bases from J, the gap between germline ends came to 9 bases. Ages ranged from about 18 to 89 years, with residence in about two dozen US areas. Original data processing: Amplifying reference gene primers gave estimates of nucleated cell counts. Assay: immunoSEQ multiplex PCR; the TCRdb copy retains only in-frame clones and omits some. From that table come the V and J calls and clone size; the DNA was used to work out D and trimming. The table shows approximately 230,000 clones, with around 88% occurring only once.

Sequencing was done on a sample of PBMCs or T cells enriched from blood (not recorded which). This TCR was sampled from a woman aged 25 to 39 who had recovered from COVID-19. The rearrangement uses TRBV30 and TRBJ2-2, with a weak D call TRBD2 (5 bases). The CDR3 DNA reads TGTGCCTGGAGTGAAAACGGGGCCGGGGAGCTGTTTTTT. Translation: CAWSENGAGELFF.